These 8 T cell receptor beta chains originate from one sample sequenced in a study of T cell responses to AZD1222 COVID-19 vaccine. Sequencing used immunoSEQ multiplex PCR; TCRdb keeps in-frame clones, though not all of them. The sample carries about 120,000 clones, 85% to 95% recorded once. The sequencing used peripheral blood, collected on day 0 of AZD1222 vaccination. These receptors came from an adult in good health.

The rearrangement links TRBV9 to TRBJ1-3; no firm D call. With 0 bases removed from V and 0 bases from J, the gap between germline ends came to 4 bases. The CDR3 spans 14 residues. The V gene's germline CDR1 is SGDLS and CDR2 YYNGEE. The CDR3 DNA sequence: TGTGCCAGCAGCGTAGCAGTCTCTGGAAACACCATATATTTT. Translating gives CASSVAVSGNTIYF.

CDR3 residues: CASRSTSGAYNEQFF. The CDR3 DNA follows: TGTGCCAGTAGATCAACTAGCGGGGCCTACAATGAGCAGTTCTTC. The chain carries TRBV19 and TRBJ2-1; 10 bases are a match to TRBD2. The CDR3 is 15 residues long. V trimming: 6 bases; J trimming: 2 bases; junction bases outside the gene matches: 4. Germline-derived CDR1 and CDR2 are LNHDA and SQIVND (reference sequence).

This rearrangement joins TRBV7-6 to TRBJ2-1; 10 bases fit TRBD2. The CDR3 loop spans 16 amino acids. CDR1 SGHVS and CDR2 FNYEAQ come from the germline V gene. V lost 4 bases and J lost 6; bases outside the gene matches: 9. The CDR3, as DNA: TGTGCCAGCAGCTCCCCCCGACTAGCGGGCCCCAATGAGCAGTTCTTC. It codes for CASSSPRLAGPNEQFF.

The CDR3 DNA follows: TGTGCCTGGACGCCGAGGTATCCGATGATGGGCTACAATGAGCAGTTCTTC. Its translation: CAWTPRYPMMGYNEQFF. The chain combines TRBV30 with TRBJ2-1; D is unclear. The ends were cut back, 4 bases at V and 3 bases at J, with 22 bases in the middle. This CDR3 has 17 residues. Germline values: CDR1 GTSNPN, CDR2 SVGIG (reference sequence).

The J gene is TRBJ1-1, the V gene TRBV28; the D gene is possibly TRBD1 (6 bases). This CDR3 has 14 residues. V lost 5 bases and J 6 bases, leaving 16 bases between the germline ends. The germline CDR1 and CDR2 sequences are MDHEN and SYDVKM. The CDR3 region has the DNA TGTGCCAGCAGTACACAGGGAAGTATCTCTGAAGCTTTCTTT. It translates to CASSTQGSISEAFF. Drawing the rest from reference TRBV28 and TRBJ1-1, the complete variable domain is DVKVTQSSRYLVKRTGEKVFLECVQDMDHENMFWYRQDPGLGLRLIYFSYDVKMKEKGDIPEGYSVSREKKERFSLILESASTNQTSMYLCASSTQGSISEAFFGQGTRLTVV.

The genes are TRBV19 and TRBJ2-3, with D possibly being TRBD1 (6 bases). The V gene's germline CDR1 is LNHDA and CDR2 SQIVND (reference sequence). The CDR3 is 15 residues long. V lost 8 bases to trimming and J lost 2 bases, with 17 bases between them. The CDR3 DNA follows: TGTGCCAGTTCTAGTATGGGGGCCCCCACAGATACGCAGTATTTT. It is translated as CASSSMGAPTDTQYF.

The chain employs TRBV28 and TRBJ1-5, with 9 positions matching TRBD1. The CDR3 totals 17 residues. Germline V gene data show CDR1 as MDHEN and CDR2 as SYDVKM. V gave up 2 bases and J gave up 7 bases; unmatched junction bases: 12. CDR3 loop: CASSLLGTGLGRQPQHF. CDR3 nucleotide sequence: TGTGCCAGCAGTTTACTGGGGACAGGGTTGGGAAGACAGCCCCAGCATTTT.

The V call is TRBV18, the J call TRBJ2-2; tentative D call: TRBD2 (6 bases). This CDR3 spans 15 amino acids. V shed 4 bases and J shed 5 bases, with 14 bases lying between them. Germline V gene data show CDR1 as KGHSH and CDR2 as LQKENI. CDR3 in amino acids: CASSQGLLITGELFF. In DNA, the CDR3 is TGTGCCAGCTCACAGGGACTTCTAATAACCGGGGAGCTGTTTTTT. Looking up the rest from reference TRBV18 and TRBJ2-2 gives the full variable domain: NAGVMQNPRHLVRRRGQEARLRCSPMKGHSHVYWYRQLPEEGLKFMVYLQKENIIDESGMPKERFSAEFPKEGPSILRIQQVVRGDSAAYFCASSQGLLITGELFFGEGSRLTVL.